These 8 T cell receptor beta chains share one sample of origin, sequenced in a study of T-cell reconstitution after alpha-beta-depleted transplantation in children. Preparation of the TCRbeta library was carried out with unique molecular identifiers. TCRdb independently ran MiXCR on the PCR reads; one entry per CDR3 protein. The table has more than 500,000 distinct CDR3 sequences, over 10% seen once. The specimen was PBMCs, mostly from graft donor cells, collected 180 days after TCRalphabeta/CD19-depleted stem cell transplant. The receptors stem from a female patient aged 2 to 10 who had a stem cell transplant for aplastic anemia, so the T cells may come from the graft donor.

In its sample, this clonotype was seen a few times. V gene TRBV7-7 combines with J gene TRBJ2-2, with D possibly matching TRBD2 (5 bases). Per germline, CDR1 SSHAT and CDR2 FNYEAQ (reference sequence). The CDR3 runs to 13 residues. V was pared by 1 base and J by 6 bases, with 6 bases between. The DNA of the CDR3 is TGTGCCAGCAGCTTAGAAGCGGCCGGGGAGCTGTTTTTT. Protein: CASSLEAAGELFF.

Ten or more counts support this clonotype. The chain carries TRBV14 and TRBJ2-3; the match to TRBD1 covers 10 bases. CDR3 length equals 13 residues. J was trimmed by 3 bases and V by 9 bases; bases with no gene match: 3. Germline-derived CDR1 and CDR2 are SGHDN and FVKESK. The CDR3 coding sequence is TGTGCCAGTAGGACAGGGGGAACAGATACGCAGTATTTT. Translation: CASRTGGTDTQYF.

This sequence joins TRBV4-3 and TRBJ2-1; perhaps TRBD1 as D (6 bases). CDR3 length equals 14 residues. The V end was cut by 4 bases, the J end by 3 bases, with 10 bases between. Germline-derived CDR1 and CDR2 are LGHNA and YSLEER. CDR3 residues: CASSPRDNYNEQFF. The CDR3 DNA reads TGCGCCAGCAGCCCTCGGGACAACTACAATGAGCAGTTCTTC.

The CDR3 DNA follows: TGTGCCAGCAGCTTAGTTGGAAGGACTAGCCCTTACAATGAGCAGTTCTTC. This codes for CASSLVGRTSPYNEQFF. J is TRBJ2-1 and V is TRBV7-8, with 8 positions matching TRBD2. The CDR3 has 17 amino acids. J gave up 4 bases and V 1 base, and 9 bases lay outside the gene matches. CDR1 and CDR2 (germline): SGHVS, FQNEAQ.

At least ten counts were recorded for this clonotype. The rearrangement links TRBV10-3 to TRBJ2-5, with a tentative D call TRBD2 (6 bases). Germline CDR1 and CDR2: ENHRY and SYGVKD. V gave up 2 bases and J gave up 2 bases, with 15 bases separating them. The CDR3 sequence is 16 residues long. The CDR3 spells CAISEPFGGSQETQYF. The CDR3 nucleotides read TGTGCCATCAGTGAGCCGTTTGGGGGGTCTCAAGAGACCCAGTACTTC.

The chain is built from TRBV12-3 or TRBV12-4 and TRBJ1-5, with D maybe TRBD1 (5 bases). The CDR3 sequence is 15 residues long. The V gene lost 5 bases and the J gene lost 2 bases, with 13 bases spanning the gap. The CDR3 loop is CASSVQGFGNQPQHF. CDR3 nucleotide sequence: TGTGCCAGCAGTGTCCAGGGATTCGGCAATCAGCCCCAGCATTTT.

The chain links TRBV7-9 to TRBJ2-1; D is ambiguous. The V end was cut by 2 bases, the J end by 2 bases, with 19 bases between. This CDR3 has 18 residues. Germline loops: CDR1 SEHNR, CDR2 FQNEAQ (reference sequence). As DNA, the CDR3 is TGTGCCAGCAGCTTAAATTTCGGTAAAACTTCTCCCTACAATGAGCAGTTCTTC. It encodes CASSLNFGKTSPYNEQFF.

The chain is built from TRBV29-1 and TRBJ1-1, with D maybe TRBD1 (6 bases). Trimming cost V 5 bases and J 4 bases, with 26 bases left between them. Germline V gene data show CDR1 as SQVTM and CDR2 as ANQGSEA. The length of the CDR3 is 17 residues. CDR3: CSVRVSGTGLRSTEAFF. Here the CDR3 DNA reads TGCAGCGTTAGGGTGTCGGGAACAGGGCTTAGGAGCACTGAAGCTTTCTTT.